This T cell receptor beta chain was documented in a study of blood T cell repertoires in COVID-19. The table came from immunoSEQ multiplex PCR; TCRdb's copy has only in-frame clones and leaves some out. The sample has some 180,000 clones; around 85% are singletons. V was pared by 3 bases and J by 0 bases, with 12 bases between. The germline gives CDR1 LGHDT, CDR2 YNNKEL (reference sequence). This CDR3 is 16 amino acids long. Sequences were obtained from peripheral blood. This clonotype originated in a woman aged 55-69 years with acute or convalescent COVID-19. V gene TRBV3-1 (or the pseudogene TRBV3-2) combines with J gene TRBJ1-5, with a tentative D call TRBD1 (6 bases). The CDR3 protein is CASSQGTPHSNQPQHF. The CDR3 nucleotides are TGTGCCAGCAGCCAGGGGACACCCCATAGCAATCAGCCCCAGCATTTT.